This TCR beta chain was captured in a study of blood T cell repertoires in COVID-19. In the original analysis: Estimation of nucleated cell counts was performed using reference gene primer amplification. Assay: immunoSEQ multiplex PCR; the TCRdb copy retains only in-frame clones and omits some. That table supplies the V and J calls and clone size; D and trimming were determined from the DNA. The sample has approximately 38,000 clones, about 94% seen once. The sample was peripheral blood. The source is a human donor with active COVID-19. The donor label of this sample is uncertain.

The CDR3 is CASSPTSGQGSGYTF. CDR3 DNA: TGTGCCAGCAGCCCTACCTCGGGACAGGGCTCTGGCTACACCTTC. The chain combines TRBV7-2 with TRBJ1-2, with 9 positions matching TRBD1. Germline CDR1 reads SGHTA; CDR2 reads FQGNSA. V shed 5 bases, J shed 7 bases, and the junction held 11 bases outside the gene matches. The CDR3 is made up of 15 amino acids.